This T cell receptor beta chain was documented in a study of blood T cell repertoires in COVID-19. Generated by immunoSEQ multiplex PCR, the TCRdb table keeps only in-frame clones and is missing some. The table shows more than 200,000 clones, with 85% to 90% occurring only once. This CDR3 has 15 residues. Per the germline V gene, CDR1 is MDHEN and CDR2 is SYDVKM. Trimming stripped 6 bases from V and 4 bases from J, with 16 bases between. The sequenced material came from peripheral blood. The origin of this receptor is a man between 50 and 59 years old with COVID-19, enrolled during active disease. The genes are TRBV28 and TRBJ1-5; perhaps TRBD1 as D (6 bases). CDR3 protein: CASSVRGGGNQPQHF. CDR3 coding DNA: TGTGCCAGCAGCGTACGAGGGGGGGGGAATCAGCCCCAGCATTTT.